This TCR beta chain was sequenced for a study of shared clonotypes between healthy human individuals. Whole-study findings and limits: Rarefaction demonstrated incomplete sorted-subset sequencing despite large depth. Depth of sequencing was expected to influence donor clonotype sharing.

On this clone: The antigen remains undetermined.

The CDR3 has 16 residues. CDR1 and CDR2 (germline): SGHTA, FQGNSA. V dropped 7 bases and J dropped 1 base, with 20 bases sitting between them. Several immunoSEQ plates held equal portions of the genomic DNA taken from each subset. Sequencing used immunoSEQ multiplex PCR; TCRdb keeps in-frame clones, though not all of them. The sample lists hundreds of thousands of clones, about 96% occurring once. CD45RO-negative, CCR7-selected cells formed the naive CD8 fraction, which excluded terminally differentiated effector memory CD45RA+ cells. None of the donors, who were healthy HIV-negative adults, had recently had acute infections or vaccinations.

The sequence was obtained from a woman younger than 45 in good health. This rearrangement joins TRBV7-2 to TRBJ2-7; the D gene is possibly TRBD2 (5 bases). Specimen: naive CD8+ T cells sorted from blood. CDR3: CASTPFYRGTSYEQYF. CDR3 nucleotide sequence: TGTGCCAGCACCCCGTTTTACCGGGGAACTTCCTACGAGCAGTACTTC. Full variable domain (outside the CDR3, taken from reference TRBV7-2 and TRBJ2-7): GAGVSQSPSNKVTEKGKDVELRCDPISGHTALYWYRQSLGQGLEFLIYFQGNSAPDKSGLPSDRFSAERTGGSVSTLTIQRTQQEDSAVYLCASTPFYRGTSYEQYFGPGTRLTVT.